This T cell receptor beta chain was identified in a study of CD8+CD57+ T cells in acquired aplastic anemia. In the study overall: CD4+ and CD8+ cells, once sorted, gave DNA averaging roughly 3 ug. Where healthy donors were concerned, CD4+ cells averaged approximately 9.8 million reads. Study-wide results and caveats: Researchers reported that CD8+ Simpson's diversity was not significantly different in patients versus controls. The study identified under 30 CD8+ CDR3 sequences shared by patients and controls.

The use of genomic DNA as template underpinned the TCR beta VDJ and CDR3 profiling. TCRdb recomputed calls from the reads with MiXCR, one row per CDR3 protein. This table has about 110,000 distinct CDR3 sequences, around 50% appearing once. Germline V gene lookup returns CDR1 LGHNA and CDR2 YSLEER. The CDR3 runs to 15 residues. V shed 0 bases and J shed 0 bases, with 9 bases lying between them. This clonotype appeared many times. What it binds is not known. V usage is TRBV4-3 and J usage is TRBJ2-7; D unresolved. The sequence was obtained from a human donor in good health, serving as a control. The sequenced sample consisted of sorted CD4+, CD8+, or CD8+CD57+ T cells (not recorded which) from PBMCs. CDR3 residues: CASSQDLVGSYEQYF. The CDR3 DNA reads as TGCGCCAGCAGCCAAGATTTGGTTGGCTCCTACGAGCAGTACTTC.